These T cell receptor beta chains were read from a single sample in a study of blood T cell repertoires in COVID-19. Only in-frame clones appear in the TCRdb table, and some are missing; sequencing was by immunoSEQ multiplex PCR. The repertoire holds some 65,000 clones, with roughly four fifths as singletons. Sequencing used peripheral blood. The receptors were sampled from an elderly woman with acute or convalescent COVID-19. CDR3s include the opening cysteine and the closing phenylalanine or tryptophan. D genes are given only for firm matches. Expanded clones get a size class; other rows say once, few or many, or leave the size out.

j_call: TRBJ1-5; d_call: TRBD1; v_call: TRBV28; clone_size: few; cdr3_nt: TGTGCCAGCAGTTTATATCAATTGGGACAGCAGCCCCAGCATTTT; cdr3_aa: CASSLYQLGQQPQHF
j_call: TRBJ2-4; d_call: -; v_call: TRBV4-3; clone_size: -; cdr3_nt: TGCGCCAGCAGCCACCTGGACAGGGAGGGAAACATTCAGTACTTC; cdr3_aa: CASSHLDREGNIQYF
j_call: TRBJ1-3; d_call: -; v_call: TRBV28; clone_size: -; cdr3_nt: TGTGCCAGCAGTTTAAGACAGACCTCTGGAAACACCATATATTTT; cdr3_aa: CASSLRQTSGNTIYF
j_call: TRBJ1-2; d_call: -; v_call: TRBV6-5; clone_size: -; cdr3_nt: TGTGCCAGCAGTCCCGGTCAGGGCGACTATGGCTACACCTTC; cdr3_aa: CASSPGQGDYGYTF
j_call: TRBJ2-7; d_call: -; v_call: TRBV2; clone_size: -; cdr3_nt: TGTGCCAGCAAGCGACAGCCCTCCTACGAGCAGTACTTC; cdr3_aa: CASKRQPSYEQYF
j_call: TRBJ1-4; d_call: -; v_call: TRBV6-1; clone_size: -; cdr3_nt: TGTGCCAGCAGTGAACGAATTTCATCCTACGGAAAACTGTTTTTT; cdr3_aa: CASSERISSYGKLFF
j_call: TRBJ2-7; d_call: -; v_call: TRBV24-1; clone_size: few; cdr3_nt: TGTGCCACCAGTGATTCAACAGGGAGTTGGGAGCAGTACTTC; cdr3_aa: CATSDSTGSWEQYF
j_call: TRBJ2-3; d_call: -; v_call: TRBV7-2; clone_size: -; cdr3_nt: TGTGCCAGCAGTGGACAGACTAGCACAGATACGCAGTATTTT; cdr3_aa: CASSGQTSTDTQYF
j_call: TRBJ1-6; d_call: -; v_call: TRBV7-2; clone_size: -; cdr3_nt: TGTGCCAGCAGCTTAGCGCTCGGCAGGATAAATTCACCCCTCCACTTT; cdr3_aa: CASSLALGRINSPLHF
j_call: TRBJ2-2; d_call: -; v_call: TRBV6-5; clone_size: -; cdr3_nt: TGTGCCAGCAGTCTCCTACAGGGCACCGGGGAGCTGTTTTTT; cdr3_aa: CASSLLQGTGELFF
j_call: TRBJ2-2; d_call: TRBD2; v_call: TRBV29-1; clone_size: once; cdr3_nt: TGCAGCGTTGAAACTAGCGGGAGTTTCAGCACCGGGGAGCTGTTTTTT; cdr3_aa: CSVETSGSFSTGELFF
j_call: TRBJ2-7; d_call: TRBD2; v_call: TRBV28; clone_size: -; cdr3_nt: TGTGCCAGCACTGTAGCGGGAGGGCCACCGCGGGAGCAGTACTTC; cdr3_aa: CASTVAGGPPREQYF
j_call: TRBJ1-3; d_call: -; v_call: TRBV6-5; clone_size: -; cdr3_nt: TGTGCCAGCAGTTACCAACGGGGAACCGGAAACACCATATATTTT; cdr3_aa: CASSYQRGTGNTIYF
j_call: TRBJ1-1; d_call: -; v_call: TRBV7-6; clone_size: -; cdr3_nt: TGTGCCAGCAGCTTACAGGGGAACACTGAAGCTTTCTTT; cdr3_aa: CASSLQGNTEAFF
j_call: TRBJ1-4; d_call: TRBD1; v_call: TRBV28; clone_size: once; cdr3_nt: TGTGCCAGCAGTCCGCAGACAGGGGGCCTCTCTAATGAAAAACTGTTTTTT; cdr3_aa: CASSPQTGGLSNEKLFF
j_call: TRBJ1-4; d_call: TRBD1; v_call: TRBV7-2; clone_size: few; cdr3_nt: TGTGCCAGCAGCTTAGAGGGGGCGGGAGAAAAACTGTTTTTT; cdr3_aa: CASSLEGAGEKLFF
j_call: TRBJ2-3; d_call: -; v_call: TRBV18; clone_size: -; cdr3_nt: TGTGCCAGCTCACCGACGGGACTTAGCACAGATACGCAGTATTTT; cdr3_aa: CASSPTGLSTDTQYF
j_call: TRBJ2-7; d_call: TRBD2; v_call: TRBV28; clone_size: -; cdr3_nt: TGTGCCAGCAGTACCTTCTGGCGGGGGTCCTACGAGCAGTACTTC; cdr3_aa: CASSTFWRGSYEQYF
j_call: TRBJ1-4; d_call: -; v_call: TRBV14; clone_size: -; cdr3_nt: TGTGCCAGCAGCCAAGGTGGGGGGAAACTGTTTTTT; cdr3_aa: CASSQGGGKLFF
j_call: TRBJ2-5; d_call: -; v_call: TRBV5-4; clone_size: -; cdr3_nt: TGTGCCAGCAGCTTAGCGAAGTACCAAGAGACCCAGTACTTC; cdr3_aa: CASSLAKYQETQYF